Shown below are 25 T cell receptor beta chains from a single sample sequenced in a study of blood T cell repertoires in COVID-19. The method was immunoSEQ multiplex PCR; TCRdb's version includes in-frame clones alone and lacks a portion of them. Of hundreds of thousands of clones in the sample, more than 70% were seen once. Sequenced input: PBMCs or T cells enriched from blood (not recorded which). These receptors were taken from a woman aged 60 to 75 in a cohort exposed to, infected with or recovered from COVID-19 (not recorded which).

V usage is TRBV27 and J usage is TRBJ1-2; 9 bases fit TRBD1. The CDR3 is 15 amino acids. The germline gives CDR1 MNHEY, CDR2 SMNVEV (reference sequence). The V segment lost 8 bases and the J segment 4 bases; nucleotides outside the gene matches: 11. The CDR3 DNA is TGTGCCAGCTCTCCACTGGGGACAGGGATCTATGGCTACACCTTC. It specifies CASSPLGTGIYGYTF.

The chain has TRBV24-1 and TRBJ2-4; D is unclear. CDR1 and CDR2 (germline): KGHDR, SFDVKD. V gave up 2 bases and J gave up 0 bases, with 13 bases separating them. The CDR3 totals 17 residues. This CDR3 reads CATSDSRKNLAKNIQYF. CDR3 nucleotides: TGTGCCACCAGTGATTCGCGAAAGAATCTAGCCAAAAACATTCAGTACTTC.

The rearrangement links TRBV5-1 to TRBJ1-2; TRBD1 matches at 7 bases. The germline V gene encodes CDR1 SGHRS and CDR2 YFSETQ. V lost 4 bases to trimming and J lost 8 bases; unmatched junction nucleotides: 8. The length of the CDR3 is 13 residues. This chain's CDR3 is CASSPQDRNGYTF. The DNA for the CDR3 is TGCGCCAGCAGCCCGCAGGACAGGAACGGCTACACCTTC.

This clone was seen only once. The gene calls are TRBV30 and TRBJ1-1; TRBD1 is a possible D gene (5 bases). The CDR3 is 15 amino acids. The germline CDR1 and CDR2 sequences are GTSNPN and SVGIG (reference sequence). V lost 0 bases to trimming and J lost 3 bases, with 14 bases between them. The DNA for the CDR3 is TGTGCCTGGAGTGTTCCCCCAGGGAGGGACACTGAAGCTTTCTTT. Protein product: CAWSVPPGRDTEAFF. Supplemented by reference TRBV30 and TRBJ1-1, the full variable domain reads SQTIHQWPATLVQPVGSPLSLECTVEGTSNPNLYWYRQAAGRGLQLLFYSVGIGQISSEVPQNLSASRPQDRQFILSSKKLLLSDSGFYLCAWSVPPGRDTEAFFGQGTRLTVV.

The chain combines TRBV7-9 with TRBJ2-3; TRBD1 agrees at 10 bases. With V trimmed by 5 bases and J by 2 bases, 7 bases remained unmatched. This CDR3 region has 16 residues. Germline loops: CDR1 SEHNR, CDR2 FQNEAQ (reference sequence). The CDR3 nucleotides read TGTGCCAGCAGCGGACACGGGACAGGGGACACAGATACGCAGTATTTT. Protein sequence: CASSGHGTGDTDTQYF.

The chain couples TRBV21-1 to TRBJ2-3; no check of the table's D call, TRBD1, against the DNA was made. TRBV21-1 is marked as a pseudogene. The CDR3 is 19 residues long. CDR3 nucleotides: TGTGCCAGCAGCCCACTCAAGAGTCTGGGGGACAGTTGCACAGATACGCAGTATTTT. It is translated as CASSPLKSLGDSCTDTQYF.

The chain's CDR3 is CASSLAEEGMDEQFF. CDR3 nucleotide sequence: TGCGCCAGCAGCTTGGCCGAGGAGGGGATGGATGAGCAGTTCTTC. The chain joins TRBV5-1 to TRBJ2-1; D is perhaps TRBD2 (6 bases). Germline loops: CDR1 SGHRS, CDR2 YFSETQ. The CDR3 is 15 residues long. V was cut by 0 bases and J by 8 bases, with 15 bases left in between.

The chain combines TRBV6-5 with TRBJ2-1; 8 bases fit TRBD1. The ends lost 6 bases at V and 5 bases at J; junction bases unmatched: 9. The CDR3 spans 15 residues. Per the germline V gene, CDR1 is MNHEY and CDR2 is SVGAGI. Here the CDR3 reads CASSSRDRRDNEQFF. The CDR3 DNA follows: TGTGCCAGCAGCAGCCGGGACAGGAGAGACAATGAGCAGTTCTTC.

V and J are TRBV18 and TRBJ2-2; 9 bases agree with TRBD1. The CDR3 has 15 amino acids. J gave up 4 bases and V 6 bases, and 6 bases lay outside the gene matches. Germline CDR1 is KGHSH and CDR2 is LQKENI. CDR3 DNA: TGTGCCAGCTCGCGACAGGGGGGGATCACCGGGGAGCTGTTTTTT. This encodes CASSRQGGITGELFF.

The V call is TRBV30, the J call TRBJ2-2, with 9 bases matching TRBD1. The ends lost 3 bases at V and 4 bases at J; junction bases unmatched: 3. Germline loops: CDR1 GTSNPN, CDR2 SVGIG (reference sequence). CDR3 size: 14 residues. This CDR3 reads CAWRGQGSTGELFF. CDR3 coding DNA: TGTGCCTGGAGGGGACAGGGAAGCACCGGGGAGCTGTTTTTT.

The chain carries TRBV27 and TRBJ2-5, with D possibly TRBD2 on 6 matching bases. The CDR3 is 14 residues long. With 6 bases removed from V and 2 bases from J, the gap between germline ends came to 13 bases. Germline loops: CDR1 MNHEY, CDR2 SMNVEV (reference sequence). The CDR3 bases are TGTGCCAGCAGCCCCCCAGGGAGGCAAGAGACCCAGTACTTC. It translates to CASSPPGRQETQYF.

This chain links TRBV9 with TRBJ2-1; perhaps TRBD1 as D (6 bases). Deletions cut 0 bases from V and 4 bases from J, with 11 bases between. This CDR3 comprises 15 residues. Looked up from germline, CDR1 is SGDLS and CDR2 is YYNGEE. The CDR3, as DNA: TGTGCCAGCAGCGTAGTTAGGGGGAATTACAATGAGCAGTTCTTC. It encodes CASSVVRGNYNEQFF.

This chain links TRBV7-2 with TRBJ1-6; TRBD1 might be the D (6 bases). CDR1 and CDR2 (germline): SGHTA, FQGNSA. Trimming left V 3 bases short and J 10 bases short, with 13 bases between. The CDR3 runs to 14 residues. The DNA of the CDR3 is TGTGCCAGCAGCTTCCGCGACAGGTCCTCACCCCTCCACTTT. Its protein is CASSFRDRSSPLHF.

The chain recombines TRBV12-3 or TRBV12-4 with TRBJ2-7; D gene uncertain. This CDR3 is 12 amino acids long. The V gene lost 5 bases and the J gene lost 2 bases, with 7 bases spanning the gap. The DNA for the CDR3 is TGTGCCAGCAGTCGGGTTCCCTACGAGCAGTACTTC. This sequence encodes CASSRVPYEQYF.

Here the CDR3 reads CASSGDRGSTEAFF. The CDR3, as DNA: TGTGCCAGCAGCGGGGACAGGGGGTCGACTGAAGCTTTCTTT. This chain uses TRBV2 with TRBJ1-1, with 11 nucleotides matching TRBD1. The CDR3 totals 14 residues. The V gene's germline CDR1 is SNHLY and CDR2 FYNNEI. V shed 6 bases, J shed 5 bases, and the junction held 5 bases outside the gene matches.

The chain couples TRBV7-2 to TRBJ1-5; no definite D call. The germline V and J ends were trimmed by 7 bases and 5 bases, with 9 bases remaining between them. The CDR3 extends over 12 amino acids. Germline-derived CDR1 and CDR2 are SGHTA and FQGNSA. The CDR3 DNA follows: TGTGCCAGCACCGTCGGTTATCAGCCCCAGCATTTT. This translates into CASTVGYQPQHF. The complete variable domain, with remaining parts taken from reference TRBV7-2 and TRBJ1-5, reads GAGVSQSPSNKVTEKGKDVELRCDPISGHTALYWYRQSLGQGLEFLIYFQGNSAPDKSGLPSDRFSAERTGGSVSTLTIQRTQQEDSAVYLCASTVGYQPQHFGDGTRLSIL.

This sequence joins TRBV12-5 and TRBJ1-1; 7 bases fit TRBD1. V trimming: 6 bases; J trimming: 3 bases; junction bases outside the gene matches: 7. CDR3 size: 14 residues. Germline V gene data show CDR1 as LGHNT and CDR2 as FRNRAP. CDR3: CASGPGTEYTEAFF. In DNA form, the CDR3 reads TGTGCTAGTGGGCCCGGGACAGAATACACTGAAGCTTTCTTT.

The chain has TRBV18 and TRBJ1-1; unclear D gene. This CDR3 region has 13 residues. The V and J ends lost 4 bases and 7 bases respectively, with 13 bases between them. Germline V lookup: CDR1 KGHSH, CDR2 LQKENI. This CDR3 reads CASSLRHTDEAFF. The CDR3 nucleotides read TGTGCCAGCTCACTACGACATACGGATGAAGCTTTCTTT.

The rearrangement links TRBV6-5 to TRBJ2-7, with a possible D match to TRBD2 (5 bases). The germline CDR1 and CDR2 sequences are MNHEY and SVGAGI. The CDR3 extends over 15 amino acids. With 2 bases removed from V and 3 bases from J, the gap between germline ends came to 14 bases. CDR3 DNA sequence: TGTGCCAGCAGTTACCGGGGTCCTCCTTACTACGAGCAGTACTTC. Translated: CASSYRGPPYYEQYF.

The gene calls are TRBV19 and TRBJ2-3; 7 nucleotides line up with TRBD1. Trimming took 4 bases from V and 0 from J; bases not matched to a gene: 7. Germline V gene sequence: CDR1 LNHDA, CDR2 SQIVND (reference sequence). The CDR3 is 16 amino acids. Written as DNA, the CDR3 is TGTGCCAGTAGTAGGACAGGCGAATCTAGCACAGATACGCAGTATTTT. Translating it yields CASSRTGESSTDTQYF.

The chain carries TRBV11-2 and TRBJ2-6, with unresolved D. Germline loops: CDR1 SGHAT, CDR2 FQNNGV. The CDR3 covers 14 residues. Trimming took off 4 bases at V and 4 bases at J, with 8 bases between the two ends. The CDR3 spells CASSYMPGANVLTF. Written as DNA, the CDR3 is TGTGCCAGCAGCTACATGCCCGGGGCCAACGTCCTGACTTTC. Combining the CDR3 with reference TRBV11-2 and TRBJ2-6 gives the whole variable domain EAGVAQSPRYKIIEKRQSVAFWCNPISGHATLYWYQQILGQGPKLLIQFQNNGVVDDSQLPKDRFSAERLKGVDSTLKIQPAKLEDSAVYLCASSYMPGANVLTFGAGSRLTVL.

The chain recombines TRBV12-3 or TRBV12-4 with TRBJ1-2; D unclear. Between the trimmed V and J ends, which lost 3 bases and 1 base, there was a span of 6 bases. CDR3 length equals 13 residues. CDR3 DNA: TGTGCCAGCAGTTTCGGTTTTAACTATGGCTACACCTTC. This translates into CASSFGFNYGYTF.

The J gene is TRBJ2-7, the V gene TRBV18, with D possibly TRBD1 on 6 matching bases. The V gene's germline CDR1 is KGHSH and CDR2 LQKENI. The CDR3 length is 14 residues. Trimming removed 1 base from V and 3 bases from J, with 10 bases in between. This chain's CDR3 is CASSPLQGDYEQYF. CDR3 DNA sequence: TGTGCCAGCTCACCACTACAGGGAGACTACGAGCAGTACTTC.

The chain is built from TRBV6-1 and TRBJ1-3; TRBD1 matches 9 bases. J was trimmed by 3 bases and V by 1 base; bases with no gene match: 7. The germline V gene encodes CDR1 MNHNS and CDR2 SASEGT. There are 17 residues in the CDR3. CDR3 nucleotides: TGTGCCAGCAGTGAAGTAGGGGGACAGGGAGTTGGAAACACCATATATTTT. Protein: CASSEVGGQGVGNTIYF.

V is TRBV30 and J is TRBJ2-7, with D tentatively TRBD1 (5 bases). This CDR3 spans 15 amino acids. V was shortened by 4 bases and J by 4 bases, with 20 bases between the two germline ends. The germline CDR1 and CDR2 sequences are GTSNPN and SVGIG (reference sequence). CDR3: CAWTSVVQVPYEQYF. CDR3 in DNA: TGTGCCTGGACCTCCGTCGTACAGGTACCTTACGAGCAGTACTTC.